Listed here is a single TCR beta chain. The antigen remains unidentified. The sample originates from a study of cytomegalovirus exposure and HLA in healthy donors. It was with 60 Vbeta and 13 Jbeta primers that the PCR ran. Libraries were prepared by immunoSEQ multiplex PCR; TCRdb keeps only in-frame clonotypes and omits some of them. Found here are about 110,000 clones, approximately 83% of them singletons; the top ten hold 2% to 3%. The V gene's germline CDR1 is LNHDA and CDR2 SQIVND (reference sequence). The CDR3 spans 14 residues. V was pared by 4 bases and J by 4 bases, with 4 bases of the junction left unmatched. Study-level points and caveats: Later analysis associated a missense DCLRE1C variant with TCR beta V- and J-gene trimming. Common viral pathogens seemed to be connected with several of the most significant clusters, according to a later analysis. Reports showed the classifier diagnosing cytomegalovirus status with high specificity and sensitivity.

The rearrangement uses TRBV19 and TRBJ1-1, with 9 bases lining up with TRBD1. The clonotype was recovered from a woman aged 18-35 years in good health and CMV-seronegative. Specimen: PBMCs. CDR3 DNA sequence: TGTGCCAGTAGTACGGGACAGGGACCCACTGAAGCTTTCTTT. It specifies CASSTGQGPTEAFF.